Listed below are T cell receptor beta chains from one sample, sequenced in a study of chemoradiotherapy in HPV16-positive cancers. The method was immunoSEQ multiplex PCR; TCRdb's version includes in-frame clones alone and lacks a portion of them. Of some 35,000 clones listed, roughly 90% were seen once; the top ten hold more than 3%. The sample consisted of blood, taken from a patient who underwent chemoradiotherapy. All receptors come from a human donor with HPV-associated anogenital cancer. The conserved cysteine and the conserved F or W are not part of the CDR3 here. The order of the fields is V gene, D gene, J gene, CDR3 protein. A D gene is named only where the DNA matches it firmly.

TRBV7-2	TRBD2	TRBJ2-7	ASSLSGGYENEQY
TRBV30	NA	TRBJ1-1	AWSVLRKGRSEAF
TRBV30	NA	TRBJ1-1	AWSPGTPRVTEAF
TRBV27	NA	TRBJ2-1	ASSPDLTGRQQF
TRBV7-2	TRBD1	TRBJ1-2	ASSPGRTGGYGYT
TRBV5-1	NA	TRBJ2-1	ASSLLDGNNEQF
TRBV25-1	TRBD1	TRBJ1-2	ASSDRQVQGSYGYT
TRBV7-7	NA	TRBJ2-1	ASSLGPGAEQF
TRBV19	TRBD2	TRBJ2-3	ASSIQLAGGRGTQY
TRBV5-4	NA	TRBJ1-2	ASSNTGTYGYT
TRBV10-2	TRBD1	TRBJ1-4	AAGRDRGRIDEKLF
TRBV29-1	TRBD1	TRBJ2-4	SVGTGNIQY
TRBV19	TRBD1	TRBJ1-5	ASSIGPTGGWDQPQH
TRBV7-3	NA	TRBJ2-3	ASSPSGLGTDTQY
TRBV19	NA	TRBJ1-3	ASTPALSGNTIY
TRBV6-1	NA	TRBJ1-6	AVNSYNSPLH
TRBV25-1	TRBD1	TRBJ1-1	ASSEAGGLNTEAF
TRBV2	TRBD1	TRBJ2-7	ASTRGTGRTYEQY
TRBV5-5	NA	TRBJ1-5	ASTLPGGPQH
TRBV2	NA	TRBJ1-4	ASSERDTTNEKLF
TRBV15	TRBD2	TRBJ2-7	ATSSSSGGSSYEQY
TRBV6-5	TRBD1	TRBJ1-2	ASSRTGNYGYT
TRBV4-3	TRBD2	TRBJ2-1	ASSHYSGVLNNEQF
TRBV30	TRBD1	TRBJ2-4	AWRLQGAKNIQY
TRBV18	NA	TRBJ2-5	ASSPTLASAETQY
TRBV27	NA	TRBJ2-1	ASTGGRSLYNEQF
TRBV6-4	NA	TRBJ2-2	ASSDSLGARTGELF
TRBV6-4	NA	TRBJ1-1	ASSVGGVDTEAF
TRBV18	NA	TRBJ1-2	ASSPQADRSHGYT
TRBV9	NA	TRBJ2-1	ASSPPPGALNEQF
TRBV5-6	NA	TRBJ1-3	ASSFFDGNTIY
TRBV5-1	NA	TRBJ1-1	ASRGDNGMNTEAF
TRBV19	TRBD1	TRBJ1-1	ASRQRQGSTEAF
TRBV6-5	NA	TRBJ1-5	ASSSFTYSNQPQH
TRBV18	NA	TRBJ1-4	ASSSGLNEKLF
TRBV4-1	NA	TRBJ1-4	ASSPNSGATNEKLF
TRBV13	NA	TRBJ2-7	ASSHPRANSYEQY
TRBV14	NA	TRBJ2-1	ASSQSGGATYNEQF
TRBV4-1	NA	TRBJ2-7	ASSQVQGSYEQY
TRBV6-5	NA	TRBJ2-5	ASSYSRVQETQY
TRBV2	TRBD1	TRBJ2-5	ASSERYRGPETQY
TRBV7-9	NA	TRBJ2-7	ASSLDYGEQY
TRBV2	TRBD2	TRBJ2-5	ANTGTSNQETQY
TRBV19	NA	TRBJ1-1	ASSRPEGGEAF
TRBV7-3	NA	TRBJ1-1	ASSFARNTEAF
TRBV27	NA	TRBJ1-6	ASSLAGTLNSPLH
TRBV5-1	NA	TRBJ1-5	ASSFQGGSNQPQH
TRBV5-5	NA	TRBJ1-5	ASSPEWGQPQH
TRBV5-5	TRBD1	TRBJ2-7	ASSLTGARWYEQY
TRBV6-5	NA	TRBJ1-1	ASSYSNYLGNRA